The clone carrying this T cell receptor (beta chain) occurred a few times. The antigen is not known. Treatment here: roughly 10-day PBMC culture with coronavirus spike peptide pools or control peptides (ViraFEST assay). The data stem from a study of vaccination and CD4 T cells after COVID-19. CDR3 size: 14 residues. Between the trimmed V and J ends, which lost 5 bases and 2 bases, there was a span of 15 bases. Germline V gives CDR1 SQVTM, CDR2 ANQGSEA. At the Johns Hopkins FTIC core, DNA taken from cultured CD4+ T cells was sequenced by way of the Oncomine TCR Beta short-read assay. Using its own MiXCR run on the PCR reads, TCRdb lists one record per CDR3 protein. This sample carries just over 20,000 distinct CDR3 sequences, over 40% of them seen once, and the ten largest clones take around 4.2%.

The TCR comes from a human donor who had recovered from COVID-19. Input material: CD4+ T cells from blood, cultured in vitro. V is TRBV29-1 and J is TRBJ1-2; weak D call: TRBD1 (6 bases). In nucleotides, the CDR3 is TGCAGCGTTCTTTCAGGGGTGGGGAACTATGGCTACACCTTC. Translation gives CSVLSGVGNYGYTF.